Sequencing of this T cell receptor (beta chain) was carried out in a study of graft-versus-host responses after intestinal transplantation. Study at large: Tacrolimus and steroids were given for 2 to 3 years to all recipients after anti-thymocyte globulin induction.

CDR3 length: 13 amino acids. Germline CDR1 reads SGHNT; CDR2 reads YENEEA. V was pared by 3 bases and J by 8 bases, with 11 bases between. Findings of the study overall: Early HvG declines after transplant were associated with peak circulating GvH clone levels.

Graft-derived tissue was subjected to processing to liberate intraepithelial and lamina propria lymphocytes. This clone was observed a handful of times. Its antigen is currently unknown. Measured with immunoSEQ multiplex PCR; TCRdb has only the in-frame clones, and not every one. The sample records 15,000 to 20,000 clones, around 83% being singletons. This TCR derives from a human patient who received an intestinal transplant, so some T cells may come from the graft donor. The J gene is TRBJ1-3, the V gene TRBV11-3; TRBD1 is a possible D gene (5 bases). The sequencing here drew on ileum tissue, taken 584 days after intestinal transplantation. CDR3 nucleotides: TGTGCCAGCAGCTTCGGGGCCCGGGACACCATATATTTT. This codes for CASSFGARDTIYF. The variable domain in full, completed from reference TRBV11-3 and TRBJ1-3, reads EAGVVQSPRYKIIEKKQPVAFWCNPISGHNTLYWYLQNLGQGPELLIRYENEEAVDDSQLPKDRFSAERLKGVDSTLKIQPAELGDSAVYLCASSFGARDTIYFGEGSWLTVV.